These 13 T cell receptor beta chains originate from one sample sequenced in a study of blood T cell repertoires in COVID-19. Libraries were prepared by immunoSEQ multiplex PCR; TCRdb keeps only in-frame clonotypes and omits some of them. The sample shows about 58,000 clones, 90% of them seen only once. The sample comprised peripheral blood. The receptors were sampled from a man aged 55 to 69 with active COVID-19.

The chain is built from TRBV11-2 and TRBJ1-1; no clear D. The CDR3 is 15 residues long. Trimming shortened V by 2 bases and J by 8 bases, and 18 bases separated the two germline ends. The V gene's germline CDR1 is SGHAT and CDR2 FQNNGV. The CDR3 DNA reads TGTGCCAGCAGCTTATCCAGGAGCGGGTTTGGCGAAGCTTTCTTT. Amino acids: CASSLSRSGFGEAFF.

The rearrangement uses TRBV5-1 and TRBJ2-5, with TRBD1 matching over 8 bases. Losses at the gene ends were 4 bases for V and 5 bases for J; bases not matched to a gene: 4. CDR3 length: 13 residues. The germline gives CDR1 SGHRS, CDR2 YFSETQ. The DNA of the CDR3 is TGCGCCAGCAGCCCGGACAGGGTGGAGACCCAGTACTTC. It yields the protein CASSPDRVETQYF.

This clone was recorded a few times. The gene calls are TRBV5-8 and TRBJ2-7; D call uncertain. V shed 2 bases and J shed 0 bases, with 9 bases lying between them. The CDR3 totals 14 residues. Germline CDR1 reads SGHTS; CDR2 reads YDEGEE. CDR3 in amino acids: CASSFIVTSYEQYF. Written as DNA, the CDR3 is TGTGCCAGCAGCTTCATAGTCACCTCCTACGAGCAGTACTTC. Using reference TRBV5-8 and TRBJ2-7 for the parts outside the CDR3, the full variable domain is EAGVTQSPTHLIKTRGQQATLRCSPISGHTSVYWYQQALGLGLQFLLWYDEGEERNRGNFPPRFSGRQFPNYSSELNVNALELEDSALYLCASSFIVTSYEQYFGPGTRLTVT.

This sequence joins TRBV27 and TRBJ2-1; possible D gene TRBD1, 5 bases. The germline V gene has CDR1 MNHEY and CDR2 SMNVEV (reference sequence). This CDR3 has 14 residues. Trimming took 3 bases from V and 4 from J, leaving 10 bases between them. The CDR3 sequence: CASSLLDSYNEQFF. The CDR3 DNA is TGTGCCAGCAGTTTGCTTGACAGTTACAATGAGCAGTTCTTC.

This clone came up once. CDR3 coding DNA: TGTGCCAGCAGTGAAGCGGGGGGACAGGGGGGCGAGCAGTACTTC. This translates into CASSEAGGQGGEQYF. J is TRBJ2-7 and V is TRBV2; 11 bases are shared with TRBD1. Trimming at V came to 0 bases and at J to 6 bases, leaving 4 bases not matched to a gene. This CDR3 spans 15 amino acids. Germline loops: CDR1 SNHLY, CDR2 FYNNEI.

The CDR3 coding sequence is TGCGCCAGCACCCTGCGGGCGGGACTAGCGGGAGCGGTCGCAGAGACCCAGTACTTC. Protein sequence: CASTLRAGLAGAVAETQYF. The chain combines TRBV5-1 with TRBJ2-5, with TRBD2 matching 14 bases. Trimming cost V 6 bases and J 4 bases; bases outside gene matches: 17. Germline values: CDR1 SGHRS, CDR2 YFSETQ. The CDR3 totals 19 residues.

This clone was counted once. The J gene is TRBJ1-1, the V gene TRBV7-8; D remains unclear. Trimming stripped 4 bases from V and 1 base from J, with 10 bases between. The CDR3 loop spans 14 amino acids. Germline V gives CDR1 SGHVS, CDR2 FQNEAQ. The CDR3 sequence is CASSSADWNTEAFF. The CDR3 DNA sequence: TGTGCCAGCAGCTCCGCCGACTGGAACACTGAAGCTTTCTTT.

This sequence joins TRBV2 and TRBJ1-3, with TRBD1 matching over 8 bases. The junction had 10 bases not matched to a gene; V was cut back by 6 bases and J by 0 bases. CDR1 and CDR2 from the germline V gene are SNHLY and FYNNEI. The CDR3 spans 17 residues. The DNA for the CDR3 is TGTGCCAGCAGATTAAGACAGGGGATTAGCTCTGGAAACACCATATATTTT. Amino acids: CASRLRQGISSGNTIYF.

This chain uses TRBV5-4 with TRBJ1-2; maybe TRBD1 (5 bases). The CDR3 runs to 14 residues. Germline values: CDR1 SGHNT, CDR2 YYREEE (reference sequence). The V end lost 5 bases, the J end lost 6 bases, and 17 bases lay between the germline ends. The CDR3 coding sequence is TGTGCCAGCAGTTCAGAGTACAGGAATGATGGCTACACCTTC. It translates to CASSSEYRNDGYTF. Drawing the rest from reference TRBV5-4 and TRBJ1-2, the complete variable domain is ETGVTQSPTHLIKTRGQQVTLRCSSQSGHNTVSWYQQALGQGPQFIFQYYREEENGRGNFPPRFSGLQFPNYSSELNVNALELDDSALYLCASSSEYRNDGYTFGSGTRLTVV.

Here the CDR3 reads CASSRLEGTQYF. The CDR3 bases are TGTGCCAGCAGTCGACTAGAGGGTACGCAGTATTTT. The chain has TRBV6-5 and TRBJ2-3; a possible D gene is TRBD2 (6 bases). This CDR3 is built from 12 residues. The V gene's germline CDR1 is MNHEY and CDR2 SVGAGI. Trimming pared 5 bases from V and 8 bases from J, leaving 11 bases between.

The chain couples TRBV11-2 to TRBJ2-3; TRBD2 might be the D (7 bases). The CDR3 has 15 residues. The V gene lost 0 bases and the J gene lost 6 bases, with 13 bases spanning the gap. Germline CDR1 SGHAT, CDR2 FQNNGV. Here the CDR3 reads CASSLDGGAVDTQYF. CDR3 bases: TGTGCCAGCAGCTTAGATGGGGGGGCGGTTGATACGCAGTATTTT.

The J gene is TRBJ2-2, the V gene TRBV4-3; weak D call: TRBD2 (6 bases). The V gene lost 3 bases and the J gene lost 5 bases, with 13 bases spanning the gap. The germline V gene has CDR1 LGHNA and CDR2 YSLEER. This CDR3 region has 15 residues. The DNA for the CDR3 is TGCGCCAGCAGCCAGGGAACTAGCATGACCGGGGAGCTGTTTTTT. Protein product: CASSQGTSMTGELFF.

The chain has TRBV4-1 and TRBJ2-6; possibly TRBD1 for D (6 bases). The CDR3 is 15 amino acids. Germline V lookup: CDR1 MGHRA, CDR2 YSYEKL. The V and J ends lost 6 bases and 2 bases respectively, with 11 bases between them. CDR3 nucleotides: TGCGCCAGCAGGCAAACAGGGACTGGGGCCAACGTCCTGACTTTC. Its translation is CASRQTGTGANVLTF.